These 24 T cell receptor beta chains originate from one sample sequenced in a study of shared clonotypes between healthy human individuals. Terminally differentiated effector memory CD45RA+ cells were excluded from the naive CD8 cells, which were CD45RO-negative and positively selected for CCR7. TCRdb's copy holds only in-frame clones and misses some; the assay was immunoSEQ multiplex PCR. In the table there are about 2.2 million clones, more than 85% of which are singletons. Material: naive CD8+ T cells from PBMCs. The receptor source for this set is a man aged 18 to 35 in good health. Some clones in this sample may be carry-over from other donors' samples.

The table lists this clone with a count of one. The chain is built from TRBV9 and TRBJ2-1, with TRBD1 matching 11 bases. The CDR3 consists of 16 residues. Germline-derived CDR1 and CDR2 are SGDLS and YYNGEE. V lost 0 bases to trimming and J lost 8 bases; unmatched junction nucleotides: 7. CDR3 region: CASSVEGQGAFHEQFF. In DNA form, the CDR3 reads TGTGCCAGCAGCGTAGAAGGACAGGGGGCTTTCCATGAGCAGTTCTTC.

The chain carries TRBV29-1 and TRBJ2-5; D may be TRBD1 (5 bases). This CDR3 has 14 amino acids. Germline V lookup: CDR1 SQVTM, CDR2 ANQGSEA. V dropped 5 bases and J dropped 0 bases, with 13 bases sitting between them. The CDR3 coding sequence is TGCAGCGTTAAACAGGTCCTATACCAAGAGACCCAGTACTTC. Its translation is CSVKQVLYQETQYF.

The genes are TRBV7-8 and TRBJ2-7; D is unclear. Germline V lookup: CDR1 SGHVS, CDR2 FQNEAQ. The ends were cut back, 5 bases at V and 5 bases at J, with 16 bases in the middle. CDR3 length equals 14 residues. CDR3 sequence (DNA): TGTGCCAGCAGCGATCCCGGCACCCGCCACGAGCAGTACTTC. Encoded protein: CASSDPGTRHEQYF.

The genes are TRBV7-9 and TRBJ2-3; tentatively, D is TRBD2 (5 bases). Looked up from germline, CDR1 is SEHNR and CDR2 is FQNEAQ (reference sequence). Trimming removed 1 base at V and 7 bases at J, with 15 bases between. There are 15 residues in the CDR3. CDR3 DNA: TGTGCCAGCAGCTTAGAGTGGGAAGCCGGGAATACGCAGTATTTT. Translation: CASSLEWEAGNTQYF.

CDR3 in amino acids: CASRDRGTGELFF. The CDR3 DNA follows: TGTGCCAGCAGGGACAGGGGGACCGGGGAGCTGTTTTTT. The chain has TRBV6-1 and TRBJ2-2, with TRBD1 matching 10 bases. The V gene end was trimmed by 6 bases and the J gene end by 5 bases; junction bases not matched to a gene: 0. The CDR3 consists of 13 residues. Germline V gives CDR1 MNHNS, CDR2 SASEGT.

In nucleotides, the CDR3 is TGTGCCAGCAGTCGAGGACTAGTAGGGCCAGATACGCAGTATTTT. Its protein product is CASSRGLVGPDTQYF. The chain employs TRBV13 and TRBJ2-3; 7 bases match TRBD2. V was clipped by 6 bases and J by 4 bases; unmatched bases: 10. The CDR3 loop spans 15 amino acids. Germline loops: CDR1 PRHDT, CDR2 FYEKMQ (reference sequence).

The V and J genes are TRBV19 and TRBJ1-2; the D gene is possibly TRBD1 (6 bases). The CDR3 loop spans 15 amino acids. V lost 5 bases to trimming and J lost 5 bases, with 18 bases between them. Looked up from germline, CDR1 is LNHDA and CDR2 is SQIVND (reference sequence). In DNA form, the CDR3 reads TGTGCCAGTAGTCCCCCCCTAGGGGGAACATATGGCTACACCTTC. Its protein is CASSPPLGGTYGYTF.

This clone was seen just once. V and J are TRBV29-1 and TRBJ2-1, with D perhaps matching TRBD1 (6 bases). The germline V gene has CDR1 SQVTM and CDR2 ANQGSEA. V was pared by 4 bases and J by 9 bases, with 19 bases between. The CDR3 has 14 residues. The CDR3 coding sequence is TGCAGCGTTGTGACAGGCCGACCTGAAGGTGAGCAGTTCTTC. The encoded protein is CSVVTGRPEGEQFF.

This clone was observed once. The CDR3 sequence: CASSVESEGASTDTQYF. The CDR3 coding sequence is TGTGCCAGCAGCGTAGAATCTGAGGGAGCTAGCACAGATACGCAGTATTTT. This chain links TRBV9 with TRBJ2-3; weak D call: TRBD2 (5 bases). Trimming cost V 0 bases and J 0 bases, with 14 bases left between them. Germline CDR1 is SGDLS and CDR2 is YYNGEE. CDR3 length equals 17 residues.

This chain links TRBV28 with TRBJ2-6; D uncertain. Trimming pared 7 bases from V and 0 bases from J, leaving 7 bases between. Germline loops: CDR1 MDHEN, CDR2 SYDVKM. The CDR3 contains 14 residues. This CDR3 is CASKSDSGANVLTF. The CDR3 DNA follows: TGTGCCAGCAAGAGCGACTCTGGGGCCAACGTCCTGACTTTC.

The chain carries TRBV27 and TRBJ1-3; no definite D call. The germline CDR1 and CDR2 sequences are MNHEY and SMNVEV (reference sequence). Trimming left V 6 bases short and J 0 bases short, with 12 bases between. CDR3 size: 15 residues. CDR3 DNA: TGTGCCAGCAGGGATCAAATTCACTCTGGAAACACCATATATTTT. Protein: CASRDQIHSGNTIYF.

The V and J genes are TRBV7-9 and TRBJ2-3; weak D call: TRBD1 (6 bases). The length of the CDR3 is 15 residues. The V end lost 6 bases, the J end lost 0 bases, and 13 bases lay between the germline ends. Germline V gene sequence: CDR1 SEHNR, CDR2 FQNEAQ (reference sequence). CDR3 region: CASRTTGLSTDTQYF. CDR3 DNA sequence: TGTGCCAGCAGGACAACAGGGTTAAGCACAGATACGCAGTATTTT.

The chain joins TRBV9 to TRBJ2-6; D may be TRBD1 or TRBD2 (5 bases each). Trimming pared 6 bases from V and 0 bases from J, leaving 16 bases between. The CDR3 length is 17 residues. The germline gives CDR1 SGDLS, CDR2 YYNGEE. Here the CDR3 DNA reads TGTGCCAGCATCCGAGGGGCAGCACCCTCTGGGGCCAACGTCCTGACTTTC. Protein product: CASIRGAAPSGANVLTF.

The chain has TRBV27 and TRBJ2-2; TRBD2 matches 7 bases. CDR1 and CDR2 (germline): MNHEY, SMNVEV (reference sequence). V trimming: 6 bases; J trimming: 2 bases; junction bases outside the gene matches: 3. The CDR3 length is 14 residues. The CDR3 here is CASRPTSNTGELFF. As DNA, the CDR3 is TGTGCCAGCAGACCGACTAGCAACACCGGGGAGCTGTTTTTT.

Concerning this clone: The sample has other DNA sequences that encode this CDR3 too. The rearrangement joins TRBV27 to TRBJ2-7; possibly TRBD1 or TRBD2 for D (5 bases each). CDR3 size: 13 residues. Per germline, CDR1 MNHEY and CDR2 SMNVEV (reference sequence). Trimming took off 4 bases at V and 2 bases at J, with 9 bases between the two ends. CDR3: CASSWQGAYEQYF. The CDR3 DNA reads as TGTGCCAGCAGTTGGCAGGGAGCCTACGAGCAGTACTTC.

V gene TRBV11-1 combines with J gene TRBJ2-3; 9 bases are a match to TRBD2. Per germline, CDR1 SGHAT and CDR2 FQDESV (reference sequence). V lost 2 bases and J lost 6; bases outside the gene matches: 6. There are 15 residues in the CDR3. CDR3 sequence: CASSLPGTSSDTQYF. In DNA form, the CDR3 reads TGTGCCAGCAGCTTACCTGGGACTAGCTCGGATACGCAGTATTTT.

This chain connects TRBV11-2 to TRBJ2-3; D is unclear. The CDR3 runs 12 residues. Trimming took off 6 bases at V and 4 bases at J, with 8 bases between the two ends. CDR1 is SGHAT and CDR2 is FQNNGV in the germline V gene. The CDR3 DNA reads TGTGCCAGCAGGTTCAGCCCAGATACGCAGTATTTT. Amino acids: CASRFSPDTQYF. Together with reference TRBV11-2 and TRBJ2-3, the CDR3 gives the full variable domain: EAGVAQSPRYKIIEKRQSVAFWCNPISGHATLYWYQQILGQGPKLLIQFQNNGVVDDSQLPKDRFSAERLKGVDSTLKIQPAKLEDSAVYLCASRFSPDTQYFGPGTRLTVL.

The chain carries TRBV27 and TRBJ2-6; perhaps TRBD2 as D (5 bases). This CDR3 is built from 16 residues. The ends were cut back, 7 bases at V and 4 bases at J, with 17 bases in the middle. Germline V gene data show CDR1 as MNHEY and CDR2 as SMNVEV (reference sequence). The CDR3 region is CASTSVRVDGANVLTF. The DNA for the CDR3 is TGTGCCAGCACTTCCGTGAGGGTCGACGGGGCCAACGTCCTGACTTTC.

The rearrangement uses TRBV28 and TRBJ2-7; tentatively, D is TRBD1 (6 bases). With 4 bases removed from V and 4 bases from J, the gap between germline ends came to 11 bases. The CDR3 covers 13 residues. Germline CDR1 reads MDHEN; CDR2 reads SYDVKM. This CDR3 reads CASSSEDRYEQYF. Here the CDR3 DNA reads TGTGCCAGCAGTTCAGAGGACAGATACGAGCAGTACTTC.

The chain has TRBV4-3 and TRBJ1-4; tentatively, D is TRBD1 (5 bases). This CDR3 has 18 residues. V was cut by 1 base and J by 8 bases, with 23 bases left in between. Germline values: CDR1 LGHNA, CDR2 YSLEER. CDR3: CASSQVLTWRGVKEKLFF. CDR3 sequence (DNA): TGCGCCAGCAGCCAAGTGCTCACCTGGAGGGGAGTGAAAGAAAAACTGTTTTTT.

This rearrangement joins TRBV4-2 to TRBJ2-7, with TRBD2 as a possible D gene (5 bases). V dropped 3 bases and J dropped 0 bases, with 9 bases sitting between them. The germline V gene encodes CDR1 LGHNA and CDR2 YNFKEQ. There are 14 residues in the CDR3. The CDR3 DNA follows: TGTGCCAGCAGCCAGGAGGATTACTCCTACGAGCAGTACTTC. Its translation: CASSQEDYSYEQYF.

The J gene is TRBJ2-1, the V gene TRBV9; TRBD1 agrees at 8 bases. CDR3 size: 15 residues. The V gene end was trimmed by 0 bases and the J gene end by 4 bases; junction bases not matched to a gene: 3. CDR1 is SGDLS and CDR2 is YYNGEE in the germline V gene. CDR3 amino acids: CASSVEDREYNEQFF. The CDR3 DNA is TGTGCCAGCAGCGTAGAGGACAGGGAGTACAATGAGCAGTTCTTC.

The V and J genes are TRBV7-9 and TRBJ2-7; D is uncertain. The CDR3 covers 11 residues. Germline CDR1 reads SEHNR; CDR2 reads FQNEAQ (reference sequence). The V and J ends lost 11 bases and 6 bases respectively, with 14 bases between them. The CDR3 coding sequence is TGTGCCTCTCTGGTCGGTGGCGAGCAGTACTTC. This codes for CASLVGGEQYF.

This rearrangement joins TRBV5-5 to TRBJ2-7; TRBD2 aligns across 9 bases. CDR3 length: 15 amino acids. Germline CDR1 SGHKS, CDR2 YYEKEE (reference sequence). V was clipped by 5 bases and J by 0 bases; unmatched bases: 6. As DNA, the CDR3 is TGTGCCAGCAGTTGGAGCGGGAGGAGCTCCTACGAGCAGTACTTC. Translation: CASSWSGRSSYEQYF.